The rows below give T cell receptor beta chains drawn from one sample of a study of cytomegalovirus exposure and HLA in healthy donors. This table comes from immunoSEQ multiplex PCR, and its TCRdb copy is limited to in-frame clones, with some not included. The table lists fewer than 400,000 clones, approximately 91% of them singletons. The sequenced material came from PBMCs. Every receptor here comes from a man under 40 in good health and CMV-seronegative. The CDR3 runs from the conserved cysteine through the conserved F or W. Fields, in order: V gene, D gene, J gene, clone size, CDR3 DNA, CDR3 protein. The D gene is left open where the match is weak. Clone sizes are given selectively: once, few, many, or a class where the clone is expanded.

v_gene: TRBV7-2; d_gene: NA; j_gene: TRBJ2-7; abundance: few; CDR3nt: TGTGCCAGCAGCTTAAGGGGGGGCCCATACGAGCAGTACTTC; CDR3aa: CASSLRGGPYEQYF
v_gene: TRBV25-1; d_gene: TRBD2; j_gene: TRBJ2-4; abundance: NA; CDR3nt: TGTGCCAGCAGTGAATGGGGGGGGAAGGCCAAAAACATTCAGTACTTC; CDR3aa: CASSEWGGKAKNIQYF
v_gene: TRBV5-6; d_gene: NA; j_gene: TRBJ1-6; abundance: NA; CDR3nt: TGTGCCAGCAGCTGGGGTCGGGGTCTGAATTCACCCCTCCACTTT; CDR3aa: CASSWGRGLNSPLHF
v_gene: TRBV5-1; d_gene: TRBD2; j_gene: TRBJ2-7; abundance: once; CDR3nt: TGCGCCAGCAGCTCCGGGCGGGCGGCGGGGGGGAGCTCCTACGAGCAGTACTTC; CDR3aa: CASSSGRAAGGSSYEQYF
v_gene: TRBV7-9; d_gene: NA; j_gene: TRBJ2-6; abundance: NA; CDR3nt: TGTGCCAGCAGCACCAACAGGGCCGGGGCCAACGTCCTGACTTTC; CDR3aa: CASSTNRAGANVLTF
v_gene: TRBV7-9; d_gene: NA; j_gene: TRBJ2-7; abundance: few; CDR3nt: TGTGCCAGCAGCTCGCTTCTTTATAGGCAGTACTTC; CDR3aa: CASSSLLYRQYF
v_gene: TRBV27; d_gene: TRBD1; j_gene: TRBJ2-1; abundance: NA; CDR3nt: TGTGCCAGCAGTTACGACAGGGCCTCCTACAATGAGCAGTTCTTC; CDR3aa: CASSYDRASYNEQFF
v_gene: TRBV28; d_gene: TRBD1; j_gene: TRBJ2-7; abundance: NA; CDR3nt: TGTGCCAGCAGTTTGTGGGGGACAGTCTACGAGCAGTACTTC; CDR3aa: CASSLWGTVYEQYF
v_gene: TRBV2; d_gene: NA; j_gene: TRBJ1-5; abundance: few; CDR3nt: TGTGCCAGCAGGGAGGGCCGGAATCAGCCCCAGCATTTT; CDR3aa: CASREGRNQPQHF
v_gene: TRBV5-1; d_gene: TRBD1; j_gene: TRBJ1-1; abundance: NA; CDR3nt: TGCGCCAGCAGCTTGGTAGGCAGGGGGCGCGGCACTGAAGCTTTCTTT; CDR3aa: CASSLVGRGRGTEAFF
v_gene: TRBV5-1; d_gene: TRBD1; j_gene: TRBJ1-6; abundance: NA; CDR3nt: TGCGCCAGTGGCCAGGGGGAAAATTCACCCCTCCACTTT; CDR3aa: CASGQGENSPLHF
v_gene: TRBV7-2; d_gene: NA; j_gene: TRBJ1-4; abundance: NA; CDR3nt: TGTGCCAGCAGCCAAGAGGCTCGACAGCTTAATGAAAAACTGTTTTTT; CDR3aa: CASSQEARQLNEKLFF
v_gene: TRBV4-3; d_gene: NA; j_gene: TRBJ1-3; abundance: NA; CDR3nt: TGCGCCAGCAGCCAATCCAGGGGCTCTGGAAACACCATATATTTT; CDR3aa: CASSQSRGSGNTIYF
v_gene: TRBV7-9; d_gene: TRBD2; j_gene: TRBJ2-2; abundance: NA; CDR3nt: TGTGCCAGCAGTCGTGGACTAGCGGTTAACACCGGGGAGCTGTTTTTT; CDR3aa: CASSRGLAVNTGELFF
v_gene: TRBV7-9; d_gene: TRBD1; j_gene: TRBJ2-7; abundance: NA; CDR3nt: TGTGCCAGCAGCTTGGACAGGGGGATTTTCTACGAGCAGTACTTC; CDR3aa: CASSLDRGIFYEQYF
v_gene: TRBV4-1; d_gene: NA; j_gene: TRBJ2-7; abundance: NA; CDR3nt: TGCGCCAGCAGCCAAGATGGCACGTACGAGCAGTACTTC; CDR3aa: CASSQDGTYEQYF
v_gene: TRBV7-9; d_gene: TRBD1; j_gene: TRBJ2-1; abundance: NA; CDR3nt: TGTGCCAGCAGCTTCCCCCGGGACAGGGCTGAGCAGTTCTTC; CDR3aa: CASSFPRDRAEQFF
v_gene: TRBV7-9; d_gene: NA; j_gene: TRBJ2-3; abundance: NA; CDR3nt: TGTGCCAGCAGGCCTAAGAGATTTAGCACAGATACGCAGTATTTT; CDR3aa: CASRPKRFSTDTQYF
v_gene: TRBV29-1; d_gene: NA; j_gene: TRBJ2-7; abundance: NA; CDR3nt: TGCAGCGTTCGGGGTAAAACAGGGACCTACTCCTACGAGCAGTACTTC; CDR3aa: CSVRGKTGTYSYEQYF
v_gene: TRBV4-3; d_gene: TRBD1; j_gene: TRBJ2-3; abundance: NA; CDR3nt: TGCGCCAGCAGCCCTGGACAGGGTTCGGATACGCAGTATTTT; CDR3aa: CASSPGQGSDTQYF
v_gene: TRBV25-1; d_gene: NA; j_gene: TRBJ2-3; abundance: NA; CDR3nt: TGTGCCAGCAGTCCCGATTGGACTGGAGATACGCAGTATTTT; CDR3aa: CASSPDWTGDTQYF
v_gene: TRBV6-5; d_gene: NA; j_gene: TRBJ1-2; abundance: once; CDR3nt: TGTGCCAGCAGTTACGTCGCAGGAGGGCATGGCTACACCTTC; CDR3aa: CASSYVAGGHGYTF
v_gene: TRBV27; d_gene: NA; j_gene: TRBJ1-3; abundance: NA; CDR3nt: TGTGCCAGCAGTTCCTGGAGTGGAAACACCATATATTTT; CDR3aa: CASSSWSGNTIYF
v_gene: TRBV6-1; d_gene: NA; j_gene: TRBJ1-5; abundance: NA; CDR3nt: TGTGCCAGCACCAAGACAGTGAATAGCAATCAGCCCCAGCATTTT; CDR3aa: CASTKTVNSNQPQHF
v_gene: TRBV19; d_gene: NA; j_gene: TRBJ2-2; abundance: NA; CDR3nt: TGTGCCAGTAGTGGACAAGGCGGGGTGAACACCGGGGAGCTGTTTTTT; CDR3aa: CASSGQGGVNTGELFF
v_gene: TRBV19; d_gene: TRBD2; j_gene: TRBJ2-7; abundance: NA; CDR3nt: TGTGCCAGTAGCCCTATGCGGGGGGCCGGATACGAGCAGTACTTC; CDR3aa: CASSPMRGAGYEQYF
v_gene: TRBV7-8; d_gene: TRBD1; j_gene: TRBJ1-1; abundance: NA; CDR3nt: TGTGCCAGCAGCTTTTTGGGACAGGGGTCTGAAGCTTTCTTT; CDR3aa: CASSFLGQGSEAFF
v_gene: TRBV6-5; d_gene: NA; j_gene: TRBJ1-1; abundance: NA; CDR3nt: TGTGCCAGCAAACTCTTGGGCAGGCAAGCTTTCTTT; CDR3aa: CASKLLGRQAFF
v_gene: TRBV14; d_gene: TRBD1; j_gene: TRBJ2-5; abundance: NA; CDR3nt: TGTGCCAGCAGCACGCGGACAGGGTGGGCCCGAAACGCCGGGACCCAGTACTTC; CDR3aa: CASSTRTGWARNAGTQYF
v_gene: TRBV27; d_gene: NA; j_gene: TRBJ2-1; abundance: NA; CDR3nt: TGTGCCAGCAGTTTAACTAGTTTTTTCAATGAGCAGTTCTTC; CDR3aa: CASSLTSFFNEQFF
v_gene: TRBV6-5; d_gene: NA; j_gene: TRBJ1-3; abundance: NA; CDR3nt: TGTGCCAGCAGTTACTCGCAGTATTACTCTGGAAACACCATATATTTT; CDR3aa: CASSYSQYYSGNTIYF
v_gene: TRBV19; d_gene: TRBD1; j_gene: TRBJ1-6; abundance: NA; CDR3nt: TGTGCCAGTAGTATGAAGGGGGCGGCCCTCCACTTT; CDR3aa: CASSMKGAALHF
v_gene: TRBV28; d_gene: NA; j_gene: TRBJ1-1; abundance: NA; CDR3nt: TGTGCCAGCAGTCAGAACACTGAAGCTTTCTTT; CDR3aa: CASSQNTEAFF
v_gene: TRBV7-6; d_gene: TRBD2; j_gene: TRBJ2-1; abundance: NA; CDR3nt: TGTGCCAGCAGCACCACTAGCGGGGGGCCCGAGCAGTTCTTC; CDR3aa: CASSTTSGGPEQFF
v_gene: TRBV5-1; d_gene: NA; j_gene: TRBJ1-1; abundance: NA; CDR3nt: TGCGCCAGCAGCTTGGATCGGGAGGGAATGAACACTGAAGCTTTCTTT; CDR3aa: CASSLDREGMNTEAFF
v_gene: TRBV7-9; d_gene: NA; j_gene: TRBJ2-1; abundance: NA; CDR3nt: TGTGCCAGCAGCTTAGACAGGGCGATTGAGTTCTTC; CDR3aa: CASSLDRAIEFF
v_gene: TRBV6-1; d_gene: NA; j_gene: TRBJ2-7; abundance: NA; CDR3nt: TGTGCCAGCAGGACAGGTGGAGGCTACGAGCAGTACTTC; CDR3aa: CASRTGGGYEQYF
v_gene: TRBV7-6; d_gene: NA; j_gene: TRBJ2-7; abundance: NA; CDR3nt: TGTGCCAGCAGCTTAGCGTCTAGCGAAAACGAGCAGTACTTC; CDR3aa: CASSLASSENEQYF
v_gene: TRBV2; d_gene: NA; j_gene: TRBJ1-3; abundance: once; CDR3nt: TGTGCCAGCAGACAGAGCTTCTCTGGAAACACCATATATTTT; CDR3aa: CASRQSFSGNTIYF
v_gene: TRBV19; d_gene: NA; j_gene: TRBJ2-7; abundance: NA; CDR3nt: TGTGCCAGTAGTATAAGTCAGGTCTACGAGCAGTACTTC; CDR3aa: CASSISQVYEQYF
v_gene: TRBV6-5; d_gene: NA; j_gene: TRBJ1-2; abundance: NA; CDR3nt: TGTGCCAGCTCATCCCCGGGGAGGGATGGCTACACCTTC; CDR3aa: CASSSPGRDGYTF
v_gene: TRBV5-1; d_gene: TRBD1; j_gene: TRBJ1-2; abundance: NA; CDR3nt: TGCGCCAGCAGCGTCTCTCTAGACAGGGCCCCTGCCAACTATGGCTACACCTTC; CDR3aa: CASSVSLDRAPANYGYTF